This TCR beta chain was captured in a study of OX40 agonist ivuxolimab in advanced cancers. TCRdb keeps only in-frame clones here, not all; method: immunoSEQ multiplex PCR. The table includes 34,000 or so clones, more than 75% detected once. V was clipped by 0 bases and J by 4 bases, with 8 bases between them. This CDR3 has 13 residues. Germline V gives CDR1 SGHRS, CDR2 YFSETQ. The sample holds one count of this clone. This TCR was recovered from an adult with an advanced solid tumor such as melanoma, head and neck, liver or kidney cancer. This specimen consisted of CD4+ or CD8+ T cells sorted from blood, obtained in a trial of the OX40 agonist ivuxolimab. This chain connects TRBV5-1 to TRBJ2-7; D remains unclear. The CDR3, as DNA: TGCGCCAGCAGCTTGGGAGGTCCATACGAGCAGTACTTC. Translated, it gives CASSLGGPYEQYF.